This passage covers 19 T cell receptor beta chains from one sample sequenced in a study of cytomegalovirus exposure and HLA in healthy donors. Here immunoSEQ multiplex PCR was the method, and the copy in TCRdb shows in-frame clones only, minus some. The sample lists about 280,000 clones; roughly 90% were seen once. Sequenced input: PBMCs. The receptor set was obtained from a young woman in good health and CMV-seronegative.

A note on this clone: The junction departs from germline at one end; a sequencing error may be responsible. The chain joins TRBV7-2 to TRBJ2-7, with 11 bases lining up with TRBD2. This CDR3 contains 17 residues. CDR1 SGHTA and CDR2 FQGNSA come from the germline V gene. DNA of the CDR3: TGTGCCAGTAGCTTGGGGGTGCTGTCTAGCGGGAGGCCCGAGCAGTACTTC. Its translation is CASSLGVLSSGRPEQYF.

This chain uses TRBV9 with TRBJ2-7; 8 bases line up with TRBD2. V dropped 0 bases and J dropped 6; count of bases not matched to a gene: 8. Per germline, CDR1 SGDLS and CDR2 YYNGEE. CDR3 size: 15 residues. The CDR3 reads CASSVEDGRASEQYF. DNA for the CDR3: TGTGCCAGCAGCGTAGAGGACGGGAGGGCCTCCGAGCAGTACTTC.

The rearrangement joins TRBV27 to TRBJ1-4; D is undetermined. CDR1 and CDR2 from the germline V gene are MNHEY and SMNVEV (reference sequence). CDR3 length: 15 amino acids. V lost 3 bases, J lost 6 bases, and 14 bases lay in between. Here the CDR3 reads CASSFLQRRYEKLFF. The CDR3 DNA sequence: TGTGCCAGCAGTTTCCTCCAAAGGCGGTATGAAAAACTGTTTTTT.

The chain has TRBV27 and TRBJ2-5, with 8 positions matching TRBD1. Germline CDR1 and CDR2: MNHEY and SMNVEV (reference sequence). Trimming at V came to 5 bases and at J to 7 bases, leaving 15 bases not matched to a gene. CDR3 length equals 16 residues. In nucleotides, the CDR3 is TGTGCCAGCAGTCGAGTCCTCTCCGGGGGACAGGCGACCCAGTACTTC. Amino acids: CASSRVLSGGQATQYF.

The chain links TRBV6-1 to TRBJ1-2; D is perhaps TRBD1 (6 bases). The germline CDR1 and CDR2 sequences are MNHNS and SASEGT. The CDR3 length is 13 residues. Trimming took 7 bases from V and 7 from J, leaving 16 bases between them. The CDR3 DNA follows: TGTGCCAGCATAAGAGGGGGGGTCGGTGGCTACACCTTC. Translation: CASIRGGVGGYTF.

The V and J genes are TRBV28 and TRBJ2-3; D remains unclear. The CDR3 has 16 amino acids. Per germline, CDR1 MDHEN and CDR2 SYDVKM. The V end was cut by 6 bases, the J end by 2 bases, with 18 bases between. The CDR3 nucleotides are TGTGCCAGCAGAAGACTGTTCGGCCCGGCCACAGATACGCAGTATTTT. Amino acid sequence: CASRRLFGPATDTQYF. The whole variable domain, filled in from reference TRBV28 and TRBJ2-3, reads DVKVTQSSRYLVKRTGEKVFLECVQDMDHENMFWYRQDPGLGLRLIYFSYDVKMKEKGDIPEGYSVSREKKERFSLILESASTNQTSMYLCASRRLFGPATDTQYFGPGTRLTVL.

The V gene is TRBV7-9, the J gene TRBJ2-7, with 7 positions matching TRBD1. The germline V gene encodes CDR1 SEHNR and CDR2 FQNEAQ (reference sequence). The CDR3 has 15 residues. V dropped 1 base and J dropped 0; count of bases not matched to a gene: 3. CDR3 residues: CASSLGGTASYEQYF. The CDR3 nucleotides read TGTGCCAGCAGCTTAGGTGGGACAGCCTCCTACGAGCAGTACTTC.

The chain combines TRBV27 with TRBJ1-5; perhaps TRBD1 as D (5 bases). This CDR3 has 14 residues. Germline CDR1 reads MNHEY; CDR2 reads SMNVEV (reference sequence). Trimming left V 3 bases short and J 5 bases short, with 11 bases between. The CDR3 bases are TGTGCCAGCAGTTTCCGGCAGGGCCATCAGCCCCAGCATTTT. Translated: CASSFRQGHQPQHF.

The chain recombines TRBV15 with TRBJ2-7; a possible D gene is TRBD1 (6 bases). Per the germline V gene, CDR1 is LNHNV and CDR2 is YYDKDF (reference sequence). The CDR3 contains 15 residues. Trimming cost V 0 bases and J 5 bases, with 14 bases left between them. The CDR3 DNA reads TGTGCCACCAGCAGAGACTTGACAGGCCCCCACGAGCAGTACTTC. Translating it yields CATSRDLTGPHEQYF. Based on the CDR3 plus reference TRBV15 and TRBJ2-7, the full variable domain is DAMVIQNPRYQVTQFGKPVTLSCSQTLNHNVMYWYQQKSSQAPKLLFHYYDKDFNNEADTPDNFQSRRPNTSFCFLDIRSPGLGDTAMYLCATSRDLTGPHEQYFGPGTRLTVT.

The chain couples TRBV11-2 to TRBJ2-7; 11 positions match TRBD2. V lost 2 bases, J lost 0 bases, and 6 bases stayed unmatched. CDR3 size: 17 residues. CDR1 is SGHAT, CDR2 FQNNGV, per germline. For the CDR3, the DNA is TGTGCCAGCAGCTTATCTCCGGGACTAGCGGACTCCTACGAGCAGTACTTC. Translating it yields CASSLSPGLADSYEQYF.

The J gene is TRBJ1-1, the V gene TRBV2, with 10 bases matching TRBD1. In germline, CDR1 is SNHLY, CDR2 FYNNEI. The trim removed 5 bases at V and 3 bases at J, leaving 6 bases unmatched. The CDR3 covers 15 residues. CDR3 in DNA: TGTGCCAGCAGTAGGCGCGGGACAGGGGACACTGAAGCTTTCTTT. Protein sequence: CASSRRGTGDTEAFF. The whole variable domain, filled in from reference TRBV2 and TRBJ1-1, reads EPEVTQTPSHQVTQMGQEVILRCVPISNHLYFYWYRQILGQKVEFLVSFYNNEISEKSEIFDDQFSVERPDGSNFTLKIRSTKLEDSAMYFCASSRRGTGDTEAFFGQGTRLTVV.

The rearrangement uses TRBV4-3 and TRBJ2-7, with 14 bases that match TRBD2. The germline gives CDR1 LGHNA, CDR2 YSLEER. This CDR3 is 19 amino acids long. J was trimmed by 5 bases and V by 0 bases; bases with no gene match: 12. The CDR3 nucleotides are TGCGCCAGCAGCCAAGATTCCCTCGGACTAGCGGGAGGATCCGACGAGCAGTACTTC. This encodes CASSQDSLGLAGGSDEQYF.

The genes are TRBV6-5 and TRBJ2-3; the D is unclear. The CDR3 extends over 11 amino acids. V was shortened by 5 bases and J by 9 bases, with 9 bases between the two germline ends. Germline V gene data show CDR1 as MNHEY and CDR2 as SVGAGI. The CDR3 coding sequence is TGTGCCAGCAGTCTAGGTTGGACGCAGTATTTT. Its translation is CASSLGWTQYF.

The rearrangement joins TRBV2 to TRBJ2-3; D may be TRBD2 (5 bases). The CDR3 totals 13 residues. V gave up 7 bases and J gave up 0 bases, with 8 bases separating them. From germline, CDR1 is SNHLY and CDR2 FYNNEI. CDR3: CASMDSSTDTQYF. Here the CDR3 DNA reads TGTGCCAGCATGGACTCAAGCACAGATACGCAGTATTTT.

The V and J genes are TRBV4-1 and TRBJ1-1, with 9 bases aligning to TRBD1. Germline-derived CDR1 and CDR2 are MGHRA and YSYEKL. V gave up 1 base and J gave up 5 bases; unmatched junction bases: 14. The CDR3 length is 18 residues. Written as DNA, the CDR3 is TGCGCCAGCAGCCAAGGCCCGCCGTTAGGGACAGGGTGGACTGAAGCTTTCTTT. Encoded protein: CASSQGPPLGTGWTEAFF.

CDR3 amino acids: CASSFGGVTGELFF. The CDR3, as DNA: TGTGCCAGCAGTTTTGGGGGGGTCACCGGGGAGCTGTTTTTT. The chain couples TRBV28 to TRBJ2-2; 7 nucleotides line up with TRBD2. Unmatched junction bases numbered 2, after V lost 3 bases and J lost 4 bases. This CDR3 is built from 14 residues. Germline lookup yields CDR1 MDHEN and CDR2 SYDVKM.

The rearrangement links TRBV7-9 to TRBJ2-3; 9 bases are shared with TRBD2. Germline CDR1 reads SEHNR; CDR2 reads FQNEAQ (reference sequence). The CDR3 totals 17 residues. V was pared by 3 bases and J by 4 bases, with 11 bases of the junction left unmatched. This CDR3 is CASSLSLSVAGADTQYF. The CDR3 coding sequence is TGTGCCAGCAGCTTGTCGTTGAGTGTAGCGGGAGCAGATACGCAGTATTTT.

The CDR3 here is CASSLVSGLNYEQYF. CDR3 in DNA: TGTGCCAGCAGCTTAGTTTCGGGACTTAACTACGAGCAGTACTTC. The chain is built from TRBV7-8 and TRBJ2-7; D perhaps matches TRBD2 (6 bases). CDR1 SGHVS and CDR2 FQNEAQ come from the germline V gene. The V gene lost 1 base and the J gene lost 3 bases, with 13 bases spanning the gap. The CDR3 runs 15 residues.

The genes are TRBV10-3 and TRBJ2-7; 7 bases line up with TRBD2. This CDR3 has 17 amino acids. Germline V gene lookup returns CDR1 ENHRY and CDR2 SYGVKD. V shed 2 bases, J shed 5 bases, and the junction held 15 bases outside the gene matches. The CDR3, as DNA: TGTGCCATCAGTGAGAGTGTCAGGCGGGAGAGGGCCCACGAGCAGTACTTC. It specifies CAISESVRRERAHEQYF.